The 10 T cell receptor beta chains in this list originate from one sample, sequenced in a study of post-analysis software for immune sequencing data. Presence of unique molecular identifiers characterized the TCR beta cDNA libraries. Each CDR3 protein gets one entry after TCRdb re-called the PCR reads with MiXCR. The table includes hundreds of thousands of distinct CDR3 sequences, about 39% detected once. General study results and limits: TRBV5-6, TRBV5-1 and TRBV20-1 were among 4 or 5 TRBV segments more frequent in patients than controls.

These TCRs are of unknown antigen specificity. The sample was blood. All receptors derive from a girl aged 2 to 10 with multiple sclerosis.

The rearrangement uses TRBV20-1 and TRBJ2-5, with 12 bases aligning to TRBD2. V lost 5 bases and J lost 4; bases outside the gene matches: 11. The CDR3 is made up of 16 amino acids. Per the germline V gene, CDR1 is DFQATT and CDR2 is SNEGSKA (reference sequence). The CDR3 coding sequence is TGCAGTGCTCCTCGGACTAGCGGGGAGGTCGGAGAGACCCAGTACTTC. Its protein product is CSAPRTSGEVGETQYF.

This chain links TRBV28 with TRBJ1-1, with unresolved D. V lost 8 bases and J lost 0, with 19 bases in between. Per germline, CDR1 MDHEN and CDR2 SYDVKM. This CDR3 spans 16 amino acids. The CDR3 is CASLRFRGLMNTEAFF. CDR3 coding DNA: TGTGCCAGCCTGCGTTTTCGCGGTCTAATGAACACTGAAGCTTTCTTT. The full variable domain, its missing parts supplied by reference TRBV28 and TRBJ1-1, is DVKVTQSSRYLVKRTGEKVFLECVQDMDHENMFWYRQDPGLGLRLIYFSYDVKMKEKGDIPEGYSVSREKKERFSLILESASTNQTSMYLCASLRFRGLMNTEAFFGQGTRLTVV.

Of note for this clonotype: At one end the junction does not follow the germline gene, possibly because of a read error. This chain's CDR3 is CASSPGPGFTDTQYF. As DNA, the CDR3 is TGTGCTAGCAGCCCCGGACCAGGATTCACAGATACGCAGTATTTT. The rearrangement links TRBV7-7 to TRBJ2-3; D gene ambiguous. Germline V CDR1 and CDR2: SSHAT, FNYEAQ (reference sequence). This CDR3 has 15 residues.

This clonotype was picked up a small number of times. The chain links TRBV15 to TRBJ1-5; 8 bases agree with TRBD1. CDR1 is LNHNV, CDR2 YYDKDF, per germline (reference sequence). With V trimmed by 0 bases and J by 4 bases, 8 bases remained unmatched. This CDR3 region has 17 residues. The CDR3 bases are TGTGCCACCAGCAGAGAGTTCCGGGACAGGCAAAATCAGCCCCAGCATTTT. Protein product: CATSREFRDRQNQPQHF.

This clonotype was observed a handful of times. V is TRBV5-1 and J is TRBJ2-4; possible D gene TRBD2, 5 bases. The CDR3 spans 18 residues. From germline, CDR1 is SGHRS and CDR2 YFSETQ. Trimming removed 0 bases from V and 3 bases from J, with 19 bases in between. CDR3 region: CASSLALETGLGKNIQYF. The CDR3 DNA reads as TGCGCCAGCAGCTTGGCCCTAGAGACGGGGTTGGGCAAAAACATTCAGTACTTC.

This clonotype has a single count. The chain is built from TRBV20-1 and TRBJ2-7; 11 bases are shared with TRBD1. From germline, CDR1 is DFQATT and CDR2 SNEGSKA (reference sequence). The length of the CDR3 is 16 residues. The trim removed 4 bases at V and 2 bases at J, leaving 10 bases unmatched. CDR3 in DNA: TGCAGTGCTAAACCCTCTTGGACAGGGGGCACCTACGAGCAGTACTTC. This sequence encodes CSAKPSWTGGTYEQYF.

This clonotype was observed a handful of times. The genes are TRBV6-6 and TRBJ2-3; 9 bases agree with TRBD2. The CDR3 loop spans 15 amino acids. With V trimmed by 4 bases and J by 3 bases, 5 bases remained unmatched. Germline-derived CDR1 and CDR2 are MNHNY and SVGAGI (reference sequence). This chain's CDR3 is CASSSGLAMTDTQYF. In DNA form, the CDR3 reads TGTGCCAGCAGTTCTGGACTAGCGATGACAGATACGCAGTATTTT.

This chain uses TRBV15 with TRBJ2-3; no clear D. This CDR3 spans 16 amino acids. Trimming took 1 base from V and 0 from J, leaving 11 bases between them. Looked up from germline, CDR1 is LNHNV and CDR2 is YYDKDF (reference sequence). CDR3 amino acids: CATSRGSGSSTDTQYF. The CDR3 nucleotides read TGTGCCACCAGCAGAGGGTCCGGGTCTAGCACAGATACGCAGTATTTT.

The genes are TRBV27 and TRBJ2-7; no clear D. The CDR3 loop spans 14 amino acids. The V gene lost 5 bases and the J gene lost 4 bases, with 15 bases spanning the gap. Germline assignment: CDR1 MNHEY and CDR2 SMNVEV (reference sequence). Here the CDR3 DNA reads TGTGCCAGCAGTCCTAGGACGCCCCTTTACGAGCAGTACTTC. This sequence encodes CASSPRTPLYEQYF.

CDR3 in amino acids: CASSLGIYSNQPQHF. CDR3 DNA sequence: TGTGCCAGCAGCTTGGGCATTTATAGCAATCAGCCCCAGCATTTT. V gene TRBV5-5 combines with J gene TRBJ1-5, with D unclear. The germline CDR1 and CDR2 sequences are SGHKS and YYEKEE (reference sequence). This CDR3 contains 15 residues. V lost 0 bases, J lost 0 bases, and 7 bases lay in between.